The rows below give T cell receptor beta chains drawn from one sample of a study of T cell responses to AZD1222 COVID-19 vaccine. Repertoires were generated with immunoSEQ multiplex PCR, while TCRdb's copy carries only in-frame clones and drops some. The table lists some 130,000 clones, about 87% of them singletons. The sample was peripheral blood, taken on day 0 of AZD1222 vaccination. The receptors were sampled from an adult in good health. Each CDR3 is given with its conserved first and last residue. The order of the fields is V gene, clone size, J gene, D gene, CDR3 DNA, CDR3 protein. D genes are given only for firm matches. A clone size is listed for some rows: how often the clone was seen (once, few, many), or a class if it is expanded.

v_call: TRBV2
clone_size: -
j_call: TRBJ2-1
d_call: -
cdr3_nt: TGTGCCAGCAGTGTGGGGAGATTAGGAACCAATGAGCAGTTCTTC
cdr3_aa: CASSVGRLGTNEQFF

v_call: TRBV28
clone_size: -
j_call: TRBJ1-3
d_call: -
cdr3_nt: TGTGCCAGCAGTTTAGTCCGATCTGGAAACACCATATATTTT
cdr3_aa: CASSLVRSGNTIYF

v_call: TRBV30
clone_size: -
j_call: TRBJ2-2
d_call: TRBD2
cdr3_nt: TGTGCCTGCCACCCCAAAAGCGGGAGCTTGAACACCGGGGAGCTGTTTTTT
cdr3_aa: CACHPKSGSLNTGELFF

v_call: TRBV7-8
clone_size: -
j_call: TRBJ1-1
d_call: -
cdr3_nt: TGTGCCAGCAGCTATACCTCACCGGGATTGAACACTGAAGCTTTCTTT
cdr3_aa: CASSYTSPGLNTEAFF

v_call: TRBV29-1
clone_size: few
j_call: TRBJ1-2
d_call: -
cdr3_nt: TGCAGCGTTCATGGCGCGCCAGGGTTTAACTATGGCTACACCTTC
cdr3_aa: CSVHGAPGFNYGYTF

v_call: TRBV7-9
clone_size: -
j_call: TRBJ1-4
d_call: -
cdr3_nt: TGTGCCAGCAGCTTCTTCCCCTCGGGAACTAATGAAAAACTGTTTTTT
cdr3_aa: CASSFFPSGTNEKLFF

v_call: TRBV14
clone_size: -
j_call: TRBJ1-6
d_call: -
cdr3_nt: TGTGCCAGCAGCCAAGAGCTTGGCAGGGGTAATTCACCCCTCCACTTT
cdr3_aa: CASSQELGRGNSPLHF

v_call: TRBV28
clone_size: -
j_call: TRBJ2-1
d_call: -
cdr3_nt: TGTGCCAGCGGAGGAGGGGGGTCCTACAATGAGCAGTTCTTC
cdr3_aa: CASGGGGSYNEQFF

v_call: TRBV9
clone_size: once
j_call: TRBJ1-1
d_call: -
cdr3_nt: TGTGCCAGCAGCGTGTGGGGGGATACAATGAACACTGAAGCTTTCTTT
cdr3_aa: CASSVWGDTMNTEAFF

v_call: TRBV24-1
clone_size: once
j_call: TRBJ1-2
d_call: TRBD1
cdr3_nt: TGTGCCACCAGTGTTGGGACAGGCGAAAGTATCTATGGCTACACCTTC
cdr3_aa: CATSVGTGESIYGYTF

v_call: TRBV14
clone_size: -
j_call: TRBJ1-1
d_call: -
cdr3_nt: TGTGCCAGCAGCCGACAGTGGAACACTGAAGCTTTCTTT
cdr3_aa: CASSRQWNTEAFF

v_call: TRBV6-2/TRBV6-3
clone_size: -
j_call: TRBJ2-5
d_call: TRBD2
cdr3_nt: TGTGCCAGCAGTTACCTTACCAGACTAGCAGAGTATCAAGAGACCCAGTACTTC
cdr3_aa: CASSYLTRLAEYQETQYF

v_call: TRBV9
clone_size: -
j_call: TRBJ1-5
d_call: TRBD1
cdr3_nt: TGTGCCAGCAGCCCGACAGGGTATAGCAATCAGCCCCAGCATTTT
cdr3_aa: CASSPTGYSNQPQHF

v_call: TRBV24-1
clone_size: -
j_call: TRBJ2-1
d_call: TRBD2
cdr3_nt: TGTGCCACCAGTGATATGGGACTAGCGGGTAGTTTAGGTGAGCAGTTCTTC
cdr3_aa: CATSDMGLAGSLGEQFF

v_call: TRBV10-3
clone_size: -
j_call: TRBJ1-1
d_call: TRBD1
cdr3_nt: TGTGCCATCAGGGCCGGGACAGGGGGGTTTACTGAAGCTTTCTTT
cdr3_aa: CAIRAGTGGFTEAFF

v_call: TRBV2
clone_size: -
j_call: TRBJ2-2
d_call: -
cdr3_nt: TGTGCCAGCAGTGAAGCGCTTGGCCGGTCAGCCAACACCGGGGAGCTGTTTTTT
cdr3_aa: CASSEALGRSANTGELFF

v_call: TRBV5-5
clone_size: once
j_call: TRBJ2-3
d_call: TRBD2
cdr3_nt: TGTGCCAGCAGCTTGGATGGTAGCGGGGGGCGGGCGCAGTATTTT
cdr3_aa: CASSLDGSGGRAQYF

v_call: TRBV28
clone_size: -
j_call: TRBJ2-5
d_call: -
cdr3_nt: TGTGCCAGCAGTCCCGGAGAGACCCAGTACTTC
cdr3_aa: CASSPGETQYF

v_call: TRBV5-6
clone_size: -
j_call: TRBJ2-5
d_call: -
cdr3_nt: TGTGCCAGCAGCTTGCTAGAAGAGACCCAGTACTTC
cdr3_aa: CASSLLEETQYF

v_call: TRBV27
clone_size: -
j_call: TRBJ1-1
d_call: TRBD1
cdr3_nt: TGTGCCAGCAGTCCTCCCGGACAGGGAACAGATGAAGCTTTCTTT
cdr3_aa: CASSPPGQGTDEAFF

v_call: TRBV5-4
clone_size: -
j_call: TRBJ1-4
d_call: -
cdr3_nt: TGTGCCAGCAGCTTAGGGTCGGGTGAAAAACTGTTTTTT
cdr3_aa: CASSLGSGEKLFF

v_call: TRBV5-1
clone_size: -
j_call: TRBJ1-2
d_call: TRBD1
cdr3_nt: TGCGCCAGCACCCTGGACAGGGGGATTAACTATGGCTACACCTTC
cdr3_aa: CASTLDRGINYGYTF

v_call: TRBV2
clone_size: -
j_call: TRBJ1-5
d_call: -
cdr3_nt: TGTGCCAGCAGTGAGGCGGGGGGGATTAATCAGCCCCAGCATTTT
cdr3_aa: CASSEAGGINQPQHF

v_call: TRBV3-1/TRBV3-2
clone_size: once
j_call: TRBJ1-5
d_call: TRBD1
cdr3_nt: TGTGCCAGCAGCCAAGGTGCCGGGGACAGAAATCAGCCCCAGCATTTT
cdr3_aa: CASSQGAGDRNQPQHF